In its sample, the clone carrying this TCR beta chain was seen a few times. This record belongs to a study of shared clonotypes between healthy human individuals. Per the original methods: Junction-only immunoSEQ data arrived without quality scores, meaning filtering differed. TCRdb keeps only in-frame clones here, not all; method: immunoSEQ multiplex PCR. Clonal size and the V and J genes are those of that table, whereas D and trimming came from the DNA. The data show around 1.1 million clones, with 78% seen just once and 0.6% to 0.75% held by the top ten. The germline CDR1 and CDR2 sequences are SGHTA and FQGTGA. The CDR3 length is 17 residues. The V gene lost 4 bases and the J gene lost 0 bases, with 18 bases spanning the gap.

The sequence was collected from a man aged 18 to 30 in good health. Some clones in this sample may be carry-over from other donors' samples. The sequencing input was memory CD4+ T cells from PBMCs. Subset specified: CD45RA-negative fraction. The rearrangement links TRBV7-3 to TRBJ1-1; no definite D call. In nucleotides, the CDR3 is TGTGCCAGCAGCTCCATCGAAACTAGGCCCCTGAACACTGAAGCTTTCTTT. Protein product: CASSSIETRPLNTEAFF.